Below, one TCR beta chain is given with its context. The data belong to a study of control samples from healthy donors and cancer patients. Here immunoSEQ multiplex PCR was the method, and the copy in TCRdb shows in-frame clones only, minus some. The sample lists over 200,000 clones, over 75% seen once, with approximately 12% in the top ten. With V trimmed by 10 bases and J by 9 bases, 6 bases remained unmatched. The CDR3 runs 13 residues. From germline, CDR1 is MDHEN and CDR2 SYDVKM. The chain combines TRBV28 with TRBJ1-4, with 12 bases fitting TRBD1. The clonotype was recovered from a woman aged 55-69 years with lung cancer. Sequenced input: PBMCs. The CDR3 protein is CAINRDRGQKLFF. CDR3 bases: TGTGCCATCAACCGGGACAGGGGGCAAAAACTGTTTTTT.